The sequence of this T cell receptor beta chain was determined in a study of T cells in Graves' hyperthyroidism and ophthalmopathy. Study results and caveats: The model predicted ophthalmopathy a median around 6 months before onset. Among thyroid clonotypes expanded above 0.001, most also appeared in blood.

Germline CDR1 and CDR2: SQVTM and ANQGSEA. With 5 bases removed from V and 10 bases from J, the gap between germline ends came to 11 bases. The CDR3 has 10 residues. From RNA transcripts, TCR beta CDR3 regions were amplified. HTBI primers drove first-round RT-PCR of the TCR CDR3. One entry per CDR3 protein results from TCRdb running MiXCR on the multiplex PCR reads. The data hold 610,000 or so distinct CDR3 sequences, with 35% to 55% observed a single time. With respect to this clonotype: Its antigen remains unknown.

A patient was excluded if there was uncontrolled infection, other autoimmune disease, pregnancy or lactation. Every diagnosis used clinical symptoms, serum thyroxine and TRAb, thyroid ultrasound and orbital computed tomography. This rearrangement joins TRBV29-1 to TRBJ1-1, with a weak D call TRBD1 (5 bases). Sequences were obtained from peripheral blood or thyroid tissue (not recorded which). This sequence originates from a woman between 18 and 29 years old with Graves' hyperthyroidism. CDR3 coding DNA: TGCAGCGTTCACCATGGGGGAGCTTTCTTT. Amino acids: CSVHHGGAFF.